The 2 T cell receptor beta chains given below trace back to one sample, sequenced in a study of vaccination and CD4 T cells after COVID-19. This sample's treatment: approximately 9-day PBMC culture with coronavirus spike peptide pools or control peptides (ViraFEST assay). Their antigen targets remain unknown. Sequencing of DNA taken from cultured CD4+ T cells relied on the Oncomine TCR Beta short-read assay. Each CDR3 protein is one row after TCRdb ran MiXCR on the PCR reads. The sample includes around 25,000 distinct CDR3 sequences, 60% seen only once; the top ten take roughly 14%. This material consisted of CD4+ T cells from blood, cultured in vitro, taken after SARS-CoV-2 vaccination. These receptors all stem from a human donor who received a COVID-19 vaccine.

There are a few counts of this clonotype. The chain has TRBV19 and TRBJ2-2; 10 bases agree with TRBD2. Germline CDR1 LNHDA, CDR2 SQIVND (reference sequence). The CDR3 covers 16 residues. V lost 7 bases and J lost 0; bases outside the gene matches: 5. This CDR3 is CASNPGLAANTGELFF. CDR3 sequence (DNA): TGTGCCAGTAACCCTGGACTAGCGGCGAACACCGGGGAGCTGTTTTTT.

The chain links TRBV18 to TRBJ1-6, with 9 positions matching TRBD1. CDR1 and CDR2 from the germline V gene are KGHSH and LQKENI. The CDR3 length is 14 residues. V lost 3 bases, J lost 10 bases, and 4 bases stayed unmatched. CDR3 nucleotide sequence: TGTGCCAGCTCACCGGGACAGGGACTATCACCCCTCCACTTT. Its protein product is CASSPGQGLSPLHF.